This T cell receptor beta chain was identified during a study of cytotoxic CD8 clonotypes in ibrutinib-treated CLL. Study results and caveats: Rare overall, public clonotypes shrank or held steady under therapy. Circulating CD8+ T-cell counts were tracked by baseline clonality, which exceeded that of age-matched healthy donors.

Sequencing sought depths of 1 in 200,000 to 1 in 1 million T cells. The protocol was immunoSEQ multiplex PCR, while the TCRdb copy is restricted to in-frame clones and leaves out a portion. The table includes 55,000 to 80,000 clones, 90% detected once. With respect to this clone: Its antigen remains unknown.

Germline CDR1 and CDR2: MGHRA and YSYEKL. This CDR3 is 18 amino acids long. V shed 1 base, J shed 1 base, and the junction held 7 bases outside the gene matches. The chain employs TRBV4-1 and TRBJ2-2; 9 nucleotides match TRBD2. The starting material was PBMCs, obtained after 12 months of ibrutinib treatment. The TCR was taken from a human donor with chronic lymphocytic leukemia. DNA of the CDR3: TGCGCCAGCAGCCAAGGTAAGCGGGGGGCGGGGAACACCGGGGAGCTGTTTTTT. Encoded protein: CASSQGKRGAGNTGELFF.